The 5 T cell receptor beta chains presented below share a single source sample, sequenced in a study of regulatory and conventional T cells in RAG deficiency. Genomic DNA came from blood conventional CD4+ T cells gated CD25-low CD127-high. Using immunoSEQ multiplex PCR, the repertoire was profiled, and TCRdb retains in-frame clones only, with some absent. The sample yields around 29,000 clones, around 96% seen once. The data also belong to a second study, concerning regulatory T cells. This second report adds: Primers: 52 TRBV forward and 13 TRBJ reverse.

The sample was CD25- CD4+ T cells sorted from blood. All receptors derive from a human donor in good health.

The genes are TRBV7-3 and TRBJ1-1; the match to TRBD1 covers 10 bases. The CDR3 has 14 amino acids. The trim removed 5 bases at V and 5 bases at J, leaving 5 bases unmatched. Germline V lookup: CDR1 SGHTA, CDR2 FQGTGA. DNA for the CDR3: TGTGCCAGCAGCGACAGGGGGCGGTTGACTGAAGCTTTCTTT. This sequence encodes CASSDRGRLTEAFF.

The chain carries TRBV7-9 and TRBJ1-1; D remains unclear. The length of the CDR3 is 18 residues. V lost 2 bases, J lost 3 bases, and 22 bases lay in between. The V gene's germline CDR1 is SEHNR and CDR2 FQNEAQ (reference sequence). Here the CDR3 reads CASSLSLVDSVRDTEAFF. CDR3 nucleotide sequence: TGTGCCAGCAGCTTATCCTTGGTTGATAGTGTGCGGGACACTGAAGCTTTCTTT.

The chain joins TRBV5-6 to TRBJ2-5, with D possibly matching TRBD2 (6 bases). Germline loops: CDR1 SGHDT, CDR2 YYEEEE. This CDR3 is built from 14 residues. Trimming took off 5 bases at V and 2 bases at J, with 13 bases between the two ends. DNA of the CDR3: TGTGCCAGCAGGAGGAGGGGTGGGCAAGAGACCCAGTACTTC. It encodes CASRRRGGQETQYF.

This chain links TRBV5-6 with TRBJ1-4; 10 bases map to TRBD1. The CDR3 extends over 19 amino acids. The germline gives CDR1 SGHDT, CDR2 YYEEEE. Losses at the gene ends were 4 bases for V and 4 bases for J; bases not matched to a gene: 16. The CDR3: CASSTRFLGQGGNNEKLFF. The DNA for the CDR3 is TGTGCCAGCAGCACCCGGTTCCTCGGACAGGGGGGAAATAATGAAAAACTGTTTTTT.

V gene TRBV7-9 combines with J gene TRBJ1-1, with D maybe TRBD1 (6 bases). This CDR3 is 13 amino acids long. V was cut by 5 bases and J by 4 bases, with 11 bases left in between. Germline values: CDR1 SEHNR, CDR2 FQNEAQ (reference sequence). The CDR3 sequence is CASSARQVTEAFF. In DNA, the CDR3 is TGTGCCAGCAGCGCTCGACAGGTCACTGAAGCTTTCTTT. The complete variable domain, with remaining parts taken from reference TRBV7-9 and TRBJ1-1, reads DTGVSQNPRHKITKRGQNVTFRCDPISEHNRLYWYRQTLGQGPEFLTYFQNEAQLEKSRLLSDRFSAERPKGSFSTLEIQRTEQGDSAMYLCASSARQVTEAFFGQGTRLTVV.